This T cell receptor beta chain was captured by sequencing in a study of OX40 agonist ivuxolimab in advanced cancers. Study at large: Every 2 weeks, ivuxolimab was infused into the patients intravenously at between 0.01 and 10 mg/kg.

Points on this clone: Its specificity is unknown.

Some clones are missing from TCRdb's copy, which holds only in-frame ones; the method was immunoSEQ multiplex PCR. The sample shows about 74,000 clones, about 80% of them seen only once. Study results and caveats: Low levels of normalized T-cell clonal expansion also appeared in some nonresponders. Doses of 0.1 to 3.0 mg/kg were accompanied by clonal expansion of CD4+ and CD8+ blood T cells by week 6. Patients with a partial response at 0.1-3.0 mg/kg had among the lowest clonal expansion.

The germline V gene has CDR1 SGHTA and CDR2 FQGNSA. Deletions cut 3 bases from V and 8 bases from J, with 10 bases between. The CDR3 runs 12 residues. This chain links TRBV7-2 with TRBJ2-5; D is undetermined. This clonotype was sampled from an adult with an advanced solid tumor such as melanoma, head and neck, liver or kidney cancer. Here the sequenced sample was CD4+ or CD8+ T cells sorted from blood, taken in a trial of the OX40 agonist ivuxolimab. CDR3 loop: CASSFRVETQYF. The CDR3 DNA reads TGTGCCAGCAGCTTCCGGGTTGAAACCCAGTACTTC.